The 24 T cell receptor beta chains in this list originate from one sample, sequenced in a study of cytomegalovirus exposure and HLA in healthy donors (dated by TCRdb to the late 2010s). The receptor library was made with the immunoSEQ multiplex PCR assay. Sourced from immuneACCESS, this table was stored by TCRdb with only in-frame sequences that have V and J called. A share of the clones is absent; for the studies checked, an unresolved V gene accounts for under half, and the remainder has no known explanation. This sample is represented by 150,000 to 200,000 clones; about nine tenths of them were singletons. Clones ranked in the top ten supply 4% to 4.5% of the sample. Sequenced input: PBMCs. These receptors came from a man aged 18 to 30 in good health and CMV-seropositive.

CDR3: CASSLGDGDSYEQYF. The CDR3, as DNA: TGTGCCAGCAGCTTGGGTGACGGAGACTCCTACGAGCAGTACTTC. The V call is TRBV5-4, the J call TRBJ2-7; unclear D gene. Trimming stripped 0 bases from V and 0 bases from J, with 10 bases between. The CDR3 length is 15 residues. Germline V gene data show CDR1 as SGHNT and CDR2 as YYREEE (reference sequence).

The chain has TRBV19 and TRBJ2-4, with a possible D match to TRBD2 (7 bases). The length of the CDR3 is 19 residues. Germline loops: CDR1 LNHDA, CDR2 SQIVND (reference sequence). Deletions cut 3 bases from V and 4 bases from J, with 25 bases between. The CDR3 loop is CASSMFRRGGEGKKNIQYF. The CDR3 nucleotides read TGTGCCAGTAGTATGTTTCGGAGGGGGGGTGAAGGAAAGAAAAACATTCAGTACTTC.

This clone was seen more than once but under ten times. The chain couples TRBV7-4 to TRBJ1-5; possible D gene TRBD1, 5 bases. The germline V gene encodes CDR1 SGHVT and CDR2 SQSDAQ. There are 18 residues in the CDR3. V was pared by 5 bases and J by 0 bases, with 20 bases between. CDR3 bases: TGTGCCAGCAGCCACCTTGGGGGAGGGGCTTATAGCAATCAGCCCCAGCATTTT. Protein product: CASSHLGGGAYSNQPQHF.

The CDR3 DNA sequence: TGTGCCAGCAGTCCCCGGACTAGCGGGAACTCCTACGAGCAGTACTTC. Translated, it gives CASSPRTSGNSYEQYF. The chain combines TRBV6-6 with TRBJ2-7; TRBD2 aligns across 12 bases. V dropped 5 bases and J dropped 0; count of bases not matched to a gene: 5. Per germline, CDR1 MNHNY and CDR2 SVGAGI (reference sequence). CDR3 length: 16 amino acids.

The chain uses TRBV18 and TRBJ1-1; D call uncertain. The CDR3 is 15 amino acids. V dropped 2 bases and J dropped 2 bases, with 12 bases sitting between them. Germline values: CDR1 KGHSH, CDR2 LQKENI. The CDR3 DNA reads TGTGCCAGCTCACCAGTTCCCGCCGGTAACACTGAAGCTTTCTTT. Translated, it gives CASSPVPAGNTEAFF.

The chain is built from TRBV5-4 and TRBJ1-2, with D unresolved. CDR3 size: 12 residues. Per germline, CDR1 SGHNT and CDR2 YYREEE (reference sequence). V was cut by 4 bases and J by 5 bases, with 9 bases left in between. For the CDR3, the DNA is TGTGCCAGCAGCCCGGGCGGGTATGGCTACACCTTC. It codes for CASSPGGYGYTF.

The CDR3 DNA reads as TGTGCCAGCAGTTACTCTCCACTCGGAAACACCATATATTTT. It yields the protein CASSYSPLGNTIYF. The gene calls are TRBV6-6 and TRBJ1-3, with D hard to call. The germline V gene has CDR1 MNHNY and CDR2 SVGAGI (reference sequence). The CDR3 contains 14 residues. Trimming stripped 0 bases from V and 4 bases from J, with 7 bases between.

The chain has TRBV18 and TRBJ2-5; TRBD2 aligns across 9 bases. The V and J ends lost 3 bases and 5 bases, in that order; junction bases with no gene match: 4. Germline lookup yields CDR1 KGHSH and CDR2 LQKENI. The length of the CDR3 is 14 residues. CDR3 coding DNA: TGTGCCAGCTCACCGCGGGAGGGCAGGGAGACCCAGTACTTC. Translation gives CASSPREGRETQYF.

This clone was seen just once. V usage is TRBV7-9 and J usage is TRBJ2-1; 12 nucleotides match TRBD2. From germline, CDR1 is SEHNR and CDR2 FQNEAQ (reference sequence). V shed 5 bases, J shed 10 bases, and the junction held 6 bases outside the gene matches. The CDR3 loop spans 14 amino acids. The CDR3, as DNA: TGTGCCAGCAGCAAGGGACTAGCGGGCATAGAGCAGTTCTTC. Translating gives CASSKGLAGIEQFF.

The V call is TRBV15, the J call TRBJ1-5; a weak D match, TRBD1 (5 bases). V was pared by 0 bases and J by 3 bases, with 12 bases between. The CDR3 runs to 16 residues. Germline loops: CDR1 LNHNV, CDR2 YYDKDF (reference sequence). The CDR3 sequence is CATSRDLTGSNQPQHF. The CDR3 DNA reads as TGTGCCACCAGCAGAGATCTCACAGGATCCAATCAGCCCCAGCATTTT.

The genes are TRBV28 and TRBJ2-7; D remains ambiguous. CDR3 length: 11 amino acids. Trimming took off 3 bases at V and 8 bases at J, with 8 bases between the two ends. The germline gives CDR1 MDHEN, CDR2 SYDVKM. In nucleotides, the CDR3 is TGTGCCAGCAGTTTTTCCTATCAGCAGTACTTC. Its protein is CASSFSYQQYF.

This sequence joins TRBV7-2 and TRBJ2-1; 8 bases align to TRBD2. V was pared by 0 bases and J by 4 bases, with 5 bases of the junction left unmatched. Germline CDR1 reads SGHTA; CDR2 reads FQGNSA. The CDR3 contains 16 residues. For the CDR3, the DNA is TGTGCCAGCAGCTTAGCGAGCAGCGGGAGTTACAATGAGCAGTTCTTC. Protein: CASSLASSGSYNEQFF.

V usage is TRBV4-1 and J usage is TRBJ2-1; 8 positions agree with TRBD2. CDR3 length: 18 amino acids. The ends lost 2 bases at V and 8 bases at J; junction bases unmatched: 17. Per the germline V gene, CDR1 is MGHRA and CDR2 is YSYEKL. For the CDR3, the DNA is TGCGCCAGCAGCCAAAAGGCCTCTGGGGCGGGAGGCCTCCATGAGCAGTTCTTC. Its translation is CASSQKASGAGGLHEQFF.

The rearrangement links TRBV5-4 to TRBJ2-1; 8 nucleotides match TRBD2. Germline CDR1 SGHNT, CDR2 YYREEE (reference sequence). The CDR3 totals 18 residues. Unmatched junction bases numbered 15, after V lost 0 bases and J lost 7 bases. The CDR3 DNA reads as TGTGCCAGCAGCTTGGGGGGGGGTGTTAGGACTAGCAGGAATGAGCAGTTCTTC. This codes for CASSLGGGVRTSRNEQFF. The whole variable domain, filled in from reference TRBV5-4 and TRBJ2-1, reads ETGVTQSPTHLIKTRGQQVTLRCSSQSGHNTVSWYQQALGQGPQFIFQYYREEENGRGNFPPRFSGLQFPNYSSELNVNALELDDSALYLCASSLGGGVRTSRNEQFFGPGTRLTVL.

Comments on this clone: The sample holds other DNA sequences that translate to the same CDR3. The gene calls are TRBV28 and TRBJ2-7; 10 bases fit TRBD2. CDR1 MDHEN and CDR2 SYDVKM come from the germline V gene. The CDR3 is 15 residues long. The junction had 4 bases not matched to a gene; V was cut back by 4 bases and J by 1 base. CDR3 sequence: CASSSSSGSSYEQYF. CDR3 nucleotides: TGTGCCAGCAGTTCTTCTAGCGGGAGTTCCTACGAGCAGTACTTC.

V gene TRBV28 combines with J gene TRBJ2-1, with D possibly TRBD1 on 6 matching bases. This CDR3 is built from 13 residues. Trimming took 6 bases from V and 6 from J, leaving 12 bases between them. Germline V gives CDR1 MDHEN, CDR2 SYDVKM. The CDR3 DNA sequence: TGTGCCAGCAGCGGGACACCCTTCAATGAGCAGTTCTTC. Its translation: CASSGTPFNEQFF. The whole variable domain, filled in from reference TRBV28 and TRBJ2-1, reads DVKVTQSSRYLVKRTGEKVFLECVQDMDHENMFWYRQDPGLGLRLIYFSYDVKMKEKGDIPEGYSVSREKKERFSLILESASTNQTSMYLCASSGTPFNEQFFGPGTRLTVL.

The chain recombines TRBV27 with TRBJ2-7, with TRBD2 matching 9 bases. The CDR3 length is 15 residues. With 0 bases clipped from V and 6 bases from J, the junction kept 6 bases outside the gene matches. Germline V gene sequence: CDR1 MNHEY, CDR2 SMNVEV (reference sequence). The CDR3 reads CASSLSTSGVGEQYF. The CDR3 DNA follows: TGTGCCAGCAGTTTATCGACTAGCGGAGTTGGCGAGCAGTACTTC.

The rearrangement uses TRBV5-4 and TRBJ2-3, with TRBD2 identical over 8 bases. Germline V CDR1 and CDR2: SGHNT, YYREEE (reference sequence). CDR3 length: 15 amino acids. Losses at the gene ends were 2 bases for V and 3 bases for J; bases not matched to a gene: 5. The CDR3 bases are TGTGCCAGCAGCTTCTCTAGCGGGTTGACAGATACGCAGTATTTT. Its translation: CASSFSSGLTDTQYF.

The genes are TRBV5-1 and TRBJ2-1; D is unclear. Trimming stripped 2 bases from V and 4 bases from J, with 13 bases between. The CDR3 consists of 15 residues. CDR1 is SGHRS and CDR2 is YFSETQ in the germline V gene. Here the CDR3 DNA reads TGCGCCAGCAGCTTAACTACCTACTCTTACAATGAGCAGTTCTTC. Amino acids: CASSLTTYSYNEQFF.

CDR3 nucleotide sequence: TGTGCCAGCAGTTTGGGGGGGACAGGACGGGCTCAGCCCCAGCATTTT. This translates into CASSLGGTGRAQPQHF. The genes are TRBV27 and TRBJ1-5, with 8 bases that match TRBD1. V shed 3 bases and J 6 bases; nucleotides not matched to a gene: 10. Germline loops: CDR1 MNHEY, CDR2 SMNVEV (reference sequence). The CDR3 spans 16 residues.

This chain uses TRBV7-9 with TRBJ2-1; 7 nucleotides align to TRBD2. With V trimmed by 2 bases and J by 8 bases, 15 bases remained unmatched. Germline CDR1 is SEHNR and CDR2 is FQNEAQ (reference sequence). This CDR3 has 17 residues. CDR3 sequence: CASSLFTAGVHSHEQFF. DNA of the CDR3: TGTGCCAGCAGCTTATTCACCGCGGGAGTCCATTCCCATGAGCAGTTCTTC.

V is TRBV19 and J is TRBJ2-4, with 7 bases lining up with TRBD1. V lost 6 bases and J lost 6; bases outside the gene matches: 11. Germline V gene sequence: CDR1 LNHDA, CDR2 SQIVND (reference sequence). The CDR3 is 15 amino acids. The CDR3 bases are TGTGCCAGTAGCCGTACCCCGAGACAGGGAAACATTCAGTACTTC. It encodes CASSRTPRQGNIQYF.

The V and J genes are TRBV7-8 and TRBJ2-5; unclear D gene. With 0 bases removed from V and 4 bases from J, the gap between germline ends came to 6 bases. This CDR3 spans 13 amino acids. CDR1 is SGHVS and CDR2 is FQNEAQ in the germline V gene. The CDR3 nucleotides read TGTGCCAGCAGCTTAGCTGGCGGAGAGACCCAGTACTTC. This gives the protein CASSLAGGETQYF. Variable domain in full (rest from reference TRBV7-8 and TRBJ2-5): GAGVSQSPRYKVAKRGQDVALRCDPISGHVSLFWYQQALGQGPEFLTYFQNEAQLDKSGLPSDRFFAERPEGSVSTLKIQRTQQEDSAVYLCASSLAGGETQYFGPGTRLLVL.

The chain combines TRBV9 with TRBJ2-7; 7 bases map to TRBD2. Germline V CDR1 and CDR2: SGDLS, YYNGEE. The CDR3 is 16 residues long. J was trimmed by 2 bases and V by 4 bases; bases with no gene match: 12. The CDR3 bases are TGTGCCAGCAGCCCCCGTTCGGCGGGAGTTACCTACGAGCAGTACTTC. Its translation is CASSPRSAGVTYEQYF.